This TCR beta chain appears in the sequencing data of a study of OX40 agonist ivuxolimab in advanced cancers. The table came from immunoSEQ multiplex PCR; TCRdb's copy has only in-frame clones and leaves some out. The table lists around 100,000 clones, roughly nine tenths of them singletons, with roughly 0.31% in the top ten. This CDR3 spans 14 amino acids. After removal of 9 bases from V and 1 base from J, the junction contained 8 bases not matched to a gene. Germline V CDR1 and CDR2: LNHDA, SQIVND (reference sequence). The chain links TRBV19 to TRBJ1-1, with 7 nucleotides matching TRBD1. Sequenced here: CD4+ or CD8+ T cells sorted from blood, sampled in a trial of the OX40 agonist ivuxolimab. This TCR came from an adult with an advanced solid tumor such as melanoma, head and neck, liver or kidney cancer. CDR3 nucleotide sequence: TGTGCCAGCCGTTCGACAGGGCAGAACACTGAAGCTTTCTTT. This gives the protein CASRSTGQNTEAFF.